These 20 T cell receptor beta chains were sequenced from one sample in a study of OX40 agonist ivuxolimab in advanced cancers. Generated by immunoSEQ multiplex PCR, the TCRdb table keeps only in-frame clones and is missing some. This table has 30,000 or so clones, 90% appearing once. The starting material was CD4+ or CD8+ T cells sorted from blood, obtained in a trial of the OX40 agonist ivuxolimab. These receptors were taken from an adult with an advanced solid tumor such as melanoma, head and neck, liver or kidney cancer.

On this clone itself: Its ends do not fully match the called genes, so a read error is possible. Other DNA sequences from this sample encode an identical CDR3 as well. This chain links TRBV7-9 with TRBJ2-1, with no clear D. This CDR3 has 13 residues. Looked up from germline, CDR1 is SEHNR and CDR2 is FQNEAQ (reference sequence). The CDR3 nucleotides read TGCGCCAGCAGCCAAGATTTTCATAATGAGCAGTTCTTC. Translation: CASSQDFHNEQFF. Full variable domain (rest looked up from reference TRBV7-9 and TRBJ2-1): DTGVSQNPRHKITKRGQNVTFRCDPISEHNRLYWYRQTLGQGPEFLTYFQNEAQLEKSRLLSDRFSAERPKGSFSTLEIQRTEQGDSAMYLCASSQDFHNEQFFGPGTRLTVL.

The J gene is TRBJ1-5, the V gene TRBV19; D may be TRBD1 (5 bases). This CDR3 spans 13 amino acids. The germline gives CDR1 LNHDA, CDR2 SQIVND (reference sequence). The germline V and J ends were trimmed by 6 bases and 3 bases, with 9 bases remaining between them. As DNA, the CDR3 is TGTGCCAGTAGCGACAGCCCCAATCAGCCCCAGCATTTT. It translates to CASSDSPNQPQHF.

The CDR3 DNA follows: TGTGCCAGCAGCTTGGAAGCGGGAGAGACCCAGTACTTC. The encoded protein is CASSLEAGETQYF. This chain uses TRBV5-5 with TRBJ2-5, with D tentatively TRBD2 (6 bases). This CDR3 comprises 13 residues. The V end lost 0 bases, the J end lost 4 bases, and 7 bases lay between the germline ends. Germline CDR1 SGHKS, CDR2 YYEKEE (reference sequence).

The rearrangement joins TRBV4-1 to TRBJ2-1, with unresolved D. Germline V CDR1 and CDR2: MGHRA, YSYEKL. The CDR3 runs 15 residues. The V end was cut by 1 base, the J end by 0 bases, with 7 bases between. The CDR3 loop is CASSQGPTSYNEQFF. DNA for the CDR3: TGCGCCAGCAGCCAAGGCCCCACCTCCTACAATGAGCAGTTCTTC.

This clone was counted a few times. The chain has TRBV7-9 and TRBJ2-7; weak D call: TRBD2 (5 bases). V gave up 5 bases and J gave up 2 bases, with 19 bases separating them. The germline CDR1 and CDR2 sequences are SEHNR and FQNEAQ (reference sequence). The CDR3 is 16 amino acids. The CDR3 sequence: CASSPPNRVGAYEQYF. The CDR3 coding sequence is TGTGCCAGCAGCCCCCCAAATAGAGTCGGGGCCTACGAGCAGTACTTC.

The chain links TRBV27 to TRBJ2-1; 15 bases map to TRBD2. Trimming cost V 4 bases and J 15 bases; bases outside gene matches: 7. This CDR3 spans 14 amino acids. Germline V gene lookup returns CDR1 MNHEY and CDR2 SMNVEV (reference sequence). CDR3 loop: CASSSGTSGRQGFF. The CDR3 DNA is TGTGCCAGCAGTTCCGGGACTAGCGGGAGGCAGGGGTTCTTC.

This rearrangement joins TRBV12-1 to TRBJ2-5; the table's TRBD2 call for D was not verified on the DNA. The last part of the DNA fits TRBJ2-7 better; the J call may be wrong. TRBV12-1 is assigned pseudogene status. This CDR3 has 14 amino acids. CDR3 loop: CASSFGGRRGEQYF. The CDR3 DNA follows: TGTGCCAGCAGCTTTGGAGGGAGACGAGGCGAGCAGTACTTC.

This chain links TRBV7-9 with TRBJ1-2, with TRBD1 matching 8 bases. This CDR3 comprises 14 residues. Trimming took 5 bases from V and 3 from J; bases not matched to a gene: 5. Germline lookup yields CDR1 SEHNR and CDR2 FQNEAQ (reference sequence). The CDR3 sequence is CASSAGQVDYGYTF. DNA of the CDR3: TGTGCCAGCAGCGCGGGACAGGTGGACTATGGCTACACCTTC.

This chain uses TRBV6-5 with TRBJ1-1; 8 bases line up with TRBD1. Germline trimming cut 0 bases from V and 6 bases from J; bases unmatched to any gene: 3. The CDR3 spans 14 residues. Germline assignment: CDR1 MNHEY and CDR2 SVGAGI. The CDR3 here is CASSYSQGASEAFF. In nucleotides, the CDR3 is TGTGCCAGCAGTTACTCTCAGGGGGCTTCTGAAGCTTTCTTT.

CDR3 bases: TGTGCCAGTAGTTTGGGAGCTAGCGGGAGTGACGAGCAGTACTTC. Translation gives CASSLGASGSDEQYF. The V gene is TRBV19, the J gene TRBJ2-7; 10 bases are shared with TRBD2. The CDR3 consists of 15 residues. After removal of 5 bases from V and 5 bases from J, the junction contained 9 bases not matched to a gene. Per the germline V gene, CDR1 is LNHDA and CDR2 is SQIVND (reference sequence).

This clone was recorded a few times. The chain is built from TRBV2 and TRBJ2-7, with D perhaps matching TRBD2 (5 bases). The length of the CDR3 is 14 residues. With 10 bases removed from V and 2 bases from J, the gap between germline ends came to 18 bases. CDR1 and CDR2 from the germline V gene are SNHLY and FYNNEI. The chain's CDR3 is CATRGSASPYEQYF. CDR3 in DNA: TGTGCCACTCGTGGCTCCGCTAGCCCCTACGAGCAGTACTTC. Full variable domain (remainder filled in from reference TRBV2 and TRBJ2-7): EPEVTQTPSHQVTQMGQEVILRCVPISNHLYFYWYRQILGQKVEFLVSFYNNEISEKSEIFDDQFSVERPDGSNFTLKIRSTKLEDSAMYFCATRGSASPYEQYFGPGTRLTVT.

The rearrangement joins TRBV6-5 to TRBJ2-2; D possibly corresponds to TRBD2 (6 bases). The CDR3 runs 13 residues. V lost 6 bases and J 5 bases, leaving 10 bases between the germline ends. Looked up from germline, CDR1 is MNHEY and CDR2 is SVGAGI. The CDR3 DNA is TGTGCCAGCAGGGGTGGGGGGACCGGGGAGCTGTTTTTT. Its protein is CASRGGGTGELFF.

J is TRBJ2-7 and V is TRBV7-9; TRBD1 matches at 8 bases. This CDR3 has 16 residues. The V and J ends lost 2 bases and 0 bases, in that order; junction bases with no gene match: 6. CDR1 and CDR2 (germline): SEHNR, FQNEAQ (reference sequence). The CDR3 loop is CASSLSRGTGSYEQYF. CDR3 nucleotide sequence: TGTGCCAGCAGCTTAAGTCGCGGGACAGGCTCCTACGAGCAGTACTTC.

This clone is labeled as medium-sized. This same CDR3 is encoded by further DNA sequences in the sample. This chain connects TRBV5-4 to TRBJ2-2; 12 positions agree with TRBD2. Germline assignment: CDR1 SGHNT and CDR2 YYREEE (reference sequence). After removal of 0 bases from V and 3 bases from J, the junction contained 0 bases not matched to a gene. The CDR3 extends over 16 amino acids. The CDR3 protein is CASSLGLAGDTGELFF. The CDR3 nucleotides are TGTGCCAGCAGCTTGGGACTAGCGGGAGACACCGGGGAGCTGTTTTTT.

The J gene is TRBJ2-1, the V gene TRBV4-3; D is ambiguous. This CDR3 has 15 amino acids. V was shortened by 0 bases and J by 7 bases, with 13 bases between the two germline ends. Germline V gene data show CDR1 as LGHNA and CDR2 as YSLEER. The CDR3 is CASSQDGVRQNEQFF. CDR3 DNA: TGCGCCAGCAGCCAAGATGGGGTTCGGCAGAATGAGCAGTTCTTC.

The rearrangement links TRBV27 to TRBJ2-1, with 16 positions matching TRBD2. The germline V gene encodes CDR1 MNHEY and CDR2 SMNVEV (reference sequence). Trimming at V came to 4 bases and at J to 0 bases, leaving 9 bases not matched to a gene. The CDR3 consists of 20 residues. In DNA, the CDR3 is TGTGCCAGCAGTTCGTCAACCGGGACTAGCGGGAGGGCCTCCTACAATGAGCAGTTCTTC. Translation gives CASSSSTGTSGRASYNEQFF.

CDR3 in amino acids: CASSLGGGFYEQYF. The DNA for the CDR3 is TGTGCCAGTAGTCTAGGAGGGGGGTTCTACGAGCAGTACTTC. This rearrangement joins TRBV19 to TRBJ2-7; tentatively, D is TRBD1 or TRBD2 (6 bases each). V lost 5 bases to trimming and J lost 3 bases, with 14 bases between them. The CDR3 spans 14 residues. Germline values: CDR1 LNHDA, CDR2 SQIVND (reference sequence).

The V gene is TRBV7-9, the J gene TRBJ1-2; D is perhaps TRBD1 (5 bases). Deletions cut 4 bases from V and 0 bases from J, with 24 bases between. Germline CDR1 SEHNR, CDR2 FQNEAQ (reference sequence). This CDR3 is built from 19 residues. The CDR3 is CASSWSPGTERGSNYGYTF. In DNA form, the CDR3 reads TGTGCCAGCAGCTGGTCTCCCGGGACGGAAAGAGGATCTAACTATGGCTACACCTTC.

The rearrangement links TRBV9 to TRBJ2-3, with 12 nucleotides matching TRBD1. The CDR3 loop spans 16 amino acids. V lost 3 bases, J lost 4 bases, and 6 bases stayed unmatched. Germline-derived CDR1 and CDR2 are SGDLS and YYNGEE. The CDR3 is CASSAPGQGAADTQYF. The CDR3 DNA reads as TGTGCCAGCAGCGCGCCGGGACAGGGGGCCGCAGATACGCAGTATTTT.

The chain links TRBV11-3 to TRBJ2-2; TRBD2 is a possible D gene (5 bases). V was clipped by 4 bases and J by 5 bases, with 14 bases between them. The V gene's germline CDR1 is SGHNT and CDR2 YENEEA. The CDR3 consists of 15 residues. The CDR3: CASSSAAGKTGELFF. CDR3 DNA sequence: TGTGCCAGCAGCTCAGCCGCCGGGAAAACCGGGGAGCTGTTTTTT.